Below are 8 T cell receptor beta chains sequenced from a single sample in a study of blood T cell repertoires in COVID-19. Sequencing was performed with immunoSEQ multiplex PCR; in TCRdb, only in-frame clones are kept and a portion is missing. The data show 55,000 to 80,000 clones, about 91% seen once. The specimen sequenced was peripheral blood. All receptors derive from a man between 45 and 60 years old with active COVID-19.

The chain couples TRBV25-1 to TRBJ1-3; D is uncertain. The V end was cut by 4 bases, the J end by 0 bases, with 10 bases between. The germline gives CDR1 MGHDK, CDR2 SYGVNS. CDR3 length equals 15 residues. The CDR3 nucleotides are TGTGCCAGCAGTGCGGCCGAGGACTCTGGAAACACCATATATTTT. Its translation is CASSAAEDSGNTIYF.

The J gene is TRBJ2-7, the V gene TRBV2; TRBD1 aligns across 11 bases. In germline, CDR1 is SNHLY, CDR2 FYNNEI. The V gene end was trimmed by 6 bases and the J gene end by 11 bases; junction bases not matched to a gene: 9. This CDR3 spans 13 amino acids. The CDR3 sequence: CASRTGTGGMEYF. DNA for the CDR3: TGTGCCAGCAGGACTGGGACAGGGGGTATGGAGTACTTC.

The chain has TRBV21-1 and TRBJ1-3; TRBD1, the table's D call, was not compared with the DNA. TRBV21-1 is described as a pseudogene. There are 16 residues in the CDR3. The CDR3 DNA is TGTGCCAGCAGCAAAGATGGGGACAAGGATCAGAACACCATATATTTT. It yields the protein CASSKDGDKDQNTIYF.

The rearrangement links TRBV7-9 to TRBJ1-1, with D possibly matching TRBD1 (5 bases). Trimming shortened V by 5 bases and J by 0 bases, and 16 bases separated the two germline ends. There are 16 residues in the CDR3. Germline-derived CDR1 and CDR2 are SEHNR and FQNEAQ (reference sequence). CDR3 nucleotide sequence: TGTGCCAGCAGCCCCCAGGCGGGGGGAATGAACACTGAAGCTTTCTTT. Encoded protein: CASSPQAGGMNTEAFF.

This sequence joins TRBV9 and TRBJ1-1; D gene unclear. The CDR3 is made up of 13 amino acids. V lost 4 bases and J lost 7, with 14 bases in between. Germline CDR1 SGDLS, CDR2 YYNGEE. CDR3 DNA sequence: TGTGCCAGCAGCCCTCGCAGCGAGGGTGAAGCTTTCTTT. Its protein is CASSPRSEGEAFF.

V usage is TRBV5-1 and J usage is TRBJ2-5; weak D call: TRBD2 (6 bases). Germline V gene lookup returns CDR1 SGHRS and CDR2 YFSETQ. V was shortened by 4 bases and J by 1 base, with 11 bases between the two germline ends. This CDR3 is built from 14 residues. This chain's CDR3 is CASSIYGGQETQYF. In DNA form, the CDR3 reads TGCGCCAGCAGCATATACGGGGGCCAAGAGACCCAGTACTTC. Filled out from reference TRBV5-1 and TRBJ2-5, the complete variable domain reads KAGVTQTPRYLIKTRGQQVTLSCSPISGHRSVSWYQQTPGQGLQFLFEYFSETQRNKGNFPGRFSGRQFSNSRSEMNVSTLELGDSALYLCASSIYGGQETQYFGPGTRLLVL.

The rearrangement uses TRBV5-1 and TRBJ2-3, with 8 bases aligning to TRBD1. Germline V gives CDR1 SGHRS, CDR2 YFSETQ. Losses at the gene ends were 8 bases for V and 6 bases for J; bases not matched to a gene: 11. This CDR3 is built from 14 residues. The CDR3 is CASSRRGQDDTQYF. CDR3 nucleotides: TGCGCCAGTTCCCGCAGGGGGCAGGATGATACGCAGTATTTT.

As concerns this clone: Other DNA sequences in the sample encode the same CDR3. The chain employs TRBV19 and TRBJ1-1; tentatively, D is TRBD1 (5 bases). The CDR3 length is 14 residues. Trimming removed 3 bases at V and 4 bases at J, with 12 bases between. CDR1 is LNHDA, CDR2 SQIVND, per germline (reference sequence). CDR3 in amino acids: CASSISGGGTEAFF. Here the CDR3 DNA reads TGTGCCAGTAGTATCTCGGGGGGAGGCACTGAAGCTTTCTTT.